These 18 T cell receptor beta chains share one sample of origin, sequenced in a study of cytomegalovirus exposure and HLA in healthy donors. Method: immunoSEQ multiplex PCR; TCRdb's copy keeps in-frame clones and lacks some. The sample has roughly 130,000 clones, roughly nine tenths seen once. Sequenced material: PBMCs. The origin of the receptors is a man younger than 30 in good health and CMV-seronegative.

This rearrangement joins TRBV27 to TRBJ1-1, with a tentative D call TRBD1 (5 bases). Germline-derived CDR1 and CDR2 are MNHEY and SMNVEV (reference sequence). CDR3 length: 14 residues. V was trimmed by 5 bases and J by 4 bases, leaving 14 bases between them. The CDR3 protein is CASSMGGDATEAFF. The CDR3 DNA follows: TGTGCCAGCAGTATGGGAGGGGATGCCACTGAAGCTTTCTTT.

V and J are TRBV19 and TRBJ1-5; 7 bases match TRBD1. With V trimmed by 4 bases and J by 4 bases, 4 bases remained unmatched. The length of the CDR3 is 14 residues. The germline V gene encodes CDR1 LNHDA and CDR2 SQIVND (reference sequence). CDR3 residues: CASSRQGDNQPQHF. In DNA form, the CDR3 reads TGTGCCAGTAGTAGGCAGGGGGATAATCAGCCCCAGCATTTT.

The V and J genes are TRBV5-5 and TRBJ2-2; TRBD1 matches at 7 bases. V shed 3 bases, J shed 5 bases, and the junction held 4 bases outside the gene matches. Germline CDR1 SGHKS, CDR2 YYEKEE (reference sequence). CDR3 length: 14 residues. CDR3 amino acids: CASSWWDRTGELFF. In nucleotides, the CDR3 is TGTGCCAGCAGCTGGTGGGACAGAACCGGGGAGCTGTTTTTT.

V gene TRBV13 combines with J gene TRBJ2-7; 8 bases align to TRBD2. The CDR3 has 15 residues. V was pared by 2 bases and J by 9 bases, with 12 bases of the junction left unmatched. Germline CDR1 and CDR2: PRHDT and FYEKMQ (reference sequence). The CDR3 bases are TGTGCCAGCAGCTTACGCGGGAGGAACTACGGATGGCAGTACTTC. This codes for CASSLRGRNYGWQYF.

The chain recombines TRBV7-2 with TRBJ2-1; D is perhaps TRBD2 (5 bases). This CDR3 has 13 amino acids. Germline lookup yields CDR1 SGHTA and CDR2 FQGNSA. The V gene lost 3 bases and the J gene lost 9 bases, with 12 bases spanning the gap. As DNA, the CDR3 is TGTGCCAGCAGCTTGTCCGGGGAACGTGAGCAGTTCTTC. This translates into CASSLSGEREQFF.

The chain joins TRBV10-1 to TRBJ1-6, with D unclear. Germline assignment: CDR1 WNHNN and CDR2 SYGVQD (reference sequence). The CDR3 covers 13 residues. V was pared by 2 bases and J by 6 bases, with 5 bases between. The CDR3 sequence is CASSEELNSPLHF. The CDR3 nucleotides are TGCGCCAGCAGTGAGGAACTTAATTCACCCCTCCACTTT.

This sequence joins TRBV28 and TRBJ1-5; D may be TRBD1 (5 bases). Germline CDR1 is MDHEN and CDR2 is SYDVKM. V was shortened by 5 bases and J by 1 base, with 9 bases between the two germline ends. The CDR3 sequence is 14 residues long. This CDR3 reads CASSGGLSNQPQHF. CDR3 sequence (DNA): TGTGCCAGCAGTGGGGGGTTGAGCAATCAGCCCCAGCATTTT. Full variable domain (outside the CDR3, taken from reference TRBV28 and TRBJ1-5): DVKVTQSSRYLVKRTGEKVFLECVQDMDHENMFWYRQDPGLGLRLIYFSYDVKMKEKGDIPEGYSVSREKKERFSLILESASTNQTSMYLCASSGGLSNQPQHFGDGTRLSIL.

This rearrangement joins TRBV18 to TRBJ2-7, with D possibly being TRBD2 (6 bases). V lost 2 bases to trimming and J lost 0 bases, with 17 bases between them. Germline V gives CDR1 KGHSH, CDR2 LQKENI. The CDR3 totals 17 residues. Written as DNA, the CDR3 is TGTGCCAGCTCACCATTCACGGTGCGGGGCTACTCCTACGAGCAGTACTTC. Translation: CASSPFTVRGYSYEQYF.

The chain links TRBV6-1 to TRBJ1-1; 9 positions match TRBD1. From germline, CDR1 is MNHNS and CDR2 SASEGT. J lost 4 bases, V lost 6 bases, and 9 bases had no gene match. The CDR3 consists of 15 residues. CDR3 loop: CASSGNRGRITEAFF. CDR3 nucleotide sequence: TGTGCCAGCAGCGGAAACAGGGGGCGAATCACTGAAGCTTTCTTT.

The rearrangement joins TRBV6-6 to TRBJ2-5; perhaps TRBD1 as D (5 bases). The germline gives CDR1 MNHNY, CDR2 SVGAGI (reference sequence). The V end lost 6 bases, the J end lost 2 bases, and 10 bases lay between the germline ends. The CDR3 contains 13 residues. The DNA for the CDR3 is TGTGCCAGCAGACTTGACAGTCAAGAGACCCAGTACTTC. This sequence encodes CASRLDSQETQYF.

This clone was picked up one time. The V and J genes are TRBV2 and TRBJ2-1; 8 bases match TRBD2. The CDR3 spans 17 residues. V lost 5 bases to trimming and J lost 0 bases; unmatched junction nucleotides: 9. Germline lookup yields CDR1 SNHLY and CDR2 FYNNEI. The CDR3 coding sequence is TGTGCCAGCAGTCGTACTGCACTAGCGGACTCCTACAATGAGCAGTTCTTC. This translates into CASSRTALADSYNEQFF.

The chain carries TRBV5-4 and TRBJ2-2; TRBD1 aligns across 10 bases. The germline V gene encodes CDR1 SGHNT and CDR2 YYREEE (reference sequence). V lost 3 bases, J lost 6 bases, and 11 bases stayed unmatched. This CDR3 contains 17 residues. In nucleotides, the CDR3 is TGTGCCAGCAGCTCTAGACAGGGGGCGCTTAATGCCGGGGAGCTGTTTTTT. It translates to CASSSRQGALNAGELFF.

V usage is TRBV10-3 and J usage is TRBJ1-1, with 7 bases identical to TRBD1. CDR3 size: 14 residues. Germline trimming cut 10 bases from V and 5 bases from J; bases unmatched to any gene: 13. The V gene's germline CDR1 is ENHRY and CDR2 SYGVKD. In nucleotides, the CDR3 is TGTGCCACAGGGAGAGACAGGGACGAAACTGAAGCTTTCTTT. It yields the protein CATGRDRDETEAFF.

The gene calls are TRBV9 and TRBJ1-3, with D tentatively TRBD1 (5 bases). In germline, CDR1 is SGDLS, CDR2 YYNGEE. The V gene lost 4 bases and the J gene lost 5 bases, with 16 bases spanning the gap. This CDR3 contains 15 residues. In DNA form, the CDR3 reads TGTGCCAGCAGCAACCCCGGGGGGGGGAGAAACACCATATATTTT. Encoded protein: CASSNPGGGRNTIYF. Full variable domain (missing parts from reference TRBV9 and TRBJ1-3): DSGVTQTPKHLITATGQRVTLRCSPRSGDLSVYWYQQSLDQGLQFLIQYYNGEERAKGNILERFSAQQFPDLHSELNLSSLELGDSALYFCASSNPGGGRNTIYFGEGSWLTVV.

This rearrangement joins TRBV4-3 to TRBJ2-7, with D tentatively TRBD2 (5 bases). Germline loops: CDR1 LGHNA, CDR2 YSLEER. The CDR3 is made up of 14 amino acids. Trimming removed 0 bases from V and 0 bases from J, with 6 bases in between. The CDR3 nucleotides read TGCGCCAGCAGCCAAGAAGGAGGCTCCTACGAGCAGTACTTC. Its translation is CASSQEGGSYEQYF.

The J gene is TRBJ2-7, the V gene TRBV25-1, with TRBD2 as a possible D gene (5 bases). The CDR3 consists of 14 residues. The ends were cut back, 4 bases at V and 3 bases at J, with 13 bases in the middle. Germline V lookup: CDR1 MGHDK, CDR2 SYGVNS. DNA for the CDR3: TGTGCCAGCAGTGTCGGGGAAAATAACTACGAGCAGTACTTC. It specifies CASSVGENNYEQYF.

The chain couples TRBV6-1 to TRBJ2-2; D is uncertain. The CDR3 runs to 13 residues. The V end lost 2 bases, the J end lost 6 bases, and 7 bases lay between the germline ends. Germline-derived CDR1 and CDR2 are MNHNS and SASEGT. The CDR3 protein is CASSEKSPGELFF. The CDR3, as DNA: TGTGCCAGCAGTGAAAAGAGTCCCGGGGAGCTGTTTTTT.

V and J are TRBV5-8 and TRBJ2-5; 12 bases are a match to TRBD2. This CDR3 spans 17 amino acids. V was clipped by 4 bases and J by 5 bases; unmatched bases: 12. The germline CDR1 and CDR2 sequences are SGHTS and YDEGEE. The CDR3 protein is CASSNFWTSGEEETQYF. The CDR3 DNA is TGTGCCAGCAGCAATTTCTGGACTAGCGGGGAGGAGGAGACCCAGTACTTC.